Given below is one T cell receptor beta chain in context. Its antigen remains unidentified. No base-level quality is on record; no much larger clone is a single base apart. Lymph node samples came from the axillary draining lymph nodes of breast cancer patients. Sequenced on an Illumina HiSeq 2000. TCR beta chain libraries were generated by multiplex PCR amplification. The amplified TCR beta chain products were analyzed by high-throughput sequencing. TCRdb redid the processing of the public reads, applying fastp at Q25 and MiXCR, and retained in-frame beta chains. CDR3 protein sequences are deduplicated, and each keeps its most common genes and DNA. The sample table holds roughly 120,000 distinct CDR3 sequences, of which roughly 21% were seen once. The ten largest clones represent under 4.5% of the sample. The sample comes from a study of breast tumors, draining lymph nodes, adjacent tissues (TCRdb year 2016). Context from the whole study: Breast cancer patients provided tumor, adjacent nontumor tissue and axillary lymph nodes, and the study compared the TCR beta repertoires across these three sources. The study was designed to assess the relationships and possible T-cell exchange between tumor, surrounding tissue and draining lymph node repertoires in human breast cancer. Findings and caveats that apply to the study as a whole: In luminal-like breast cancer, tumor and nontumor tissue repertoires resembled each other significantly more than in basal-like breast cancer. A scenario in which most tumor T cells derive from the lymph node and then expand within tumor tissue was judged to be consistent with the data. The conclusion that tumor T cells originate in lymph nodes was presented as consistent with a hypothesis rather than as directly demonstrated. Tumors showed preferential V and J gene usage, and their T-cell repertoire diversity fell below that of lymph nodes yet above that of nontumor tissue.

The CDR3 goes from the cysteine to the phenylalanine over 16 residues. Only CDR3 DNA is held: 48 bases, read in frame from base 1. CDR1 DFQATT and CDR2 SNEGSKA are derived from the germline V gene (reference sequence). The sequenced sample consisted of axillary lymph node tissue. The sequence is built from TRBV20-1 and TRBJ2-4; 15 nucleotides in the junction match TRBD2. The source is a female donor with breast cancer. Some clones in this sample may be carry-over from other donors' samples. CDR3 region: CIPGLAGGLAKNIQYF. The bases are TGCATTCCGGGACTAGCGGGAGGATTAGCCAAAAACATTCAGTACTTC.